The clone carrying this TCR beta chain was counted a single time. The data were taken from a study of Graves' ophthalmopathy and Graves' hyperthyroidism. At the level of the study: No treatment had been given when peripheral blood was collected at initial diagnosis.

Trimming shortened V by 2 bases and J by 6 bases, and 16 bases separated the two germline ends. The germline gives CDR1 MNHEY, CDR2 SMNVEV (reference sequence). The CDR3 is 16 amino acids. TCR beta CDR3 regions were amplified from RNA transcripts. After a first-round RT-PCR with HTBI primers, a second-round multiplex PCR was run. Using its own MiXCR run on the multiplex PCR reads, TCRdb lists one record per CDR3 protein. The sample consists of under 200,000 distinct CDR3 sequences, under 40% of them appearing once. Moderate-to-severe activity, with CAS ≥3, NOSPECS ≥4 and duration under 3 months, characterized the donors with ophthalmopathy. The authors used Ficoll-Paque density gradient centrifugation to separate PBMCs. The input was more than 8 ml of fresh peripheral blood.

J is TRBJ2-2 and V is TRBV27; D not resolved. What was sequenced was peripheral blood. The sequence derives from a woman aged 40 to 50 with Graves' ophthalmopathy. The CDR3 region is CASSLESPHFAGELFF. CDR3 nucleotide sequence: TGTGCCAGCAGTTTAGAGAGTCCACATTTTGCCGGGGAGCTGTTTTTT.